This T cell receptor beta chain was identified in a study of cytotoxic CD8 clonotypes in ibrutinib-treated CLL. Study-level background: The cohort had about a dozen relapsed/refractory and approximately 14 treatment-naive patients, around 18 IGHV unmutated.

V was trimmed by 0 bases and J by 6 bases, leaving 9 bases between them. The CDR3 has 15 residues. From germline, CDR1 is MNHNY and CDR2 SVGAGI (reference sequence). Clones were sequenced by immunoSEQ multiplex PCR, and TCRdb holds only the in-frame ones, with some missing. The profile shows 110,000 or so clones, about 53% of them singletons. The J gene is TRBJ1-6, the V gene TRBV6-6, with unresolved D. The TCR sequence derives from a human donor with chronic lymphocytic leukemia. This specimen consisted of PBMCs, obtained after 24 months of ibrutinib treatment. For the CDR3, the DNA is TGTGCCAGCAGTTACTCTTGGCCGGGTAATTCACCCCTCCACTTT. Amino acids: CASSYSWPGNSPLHF.